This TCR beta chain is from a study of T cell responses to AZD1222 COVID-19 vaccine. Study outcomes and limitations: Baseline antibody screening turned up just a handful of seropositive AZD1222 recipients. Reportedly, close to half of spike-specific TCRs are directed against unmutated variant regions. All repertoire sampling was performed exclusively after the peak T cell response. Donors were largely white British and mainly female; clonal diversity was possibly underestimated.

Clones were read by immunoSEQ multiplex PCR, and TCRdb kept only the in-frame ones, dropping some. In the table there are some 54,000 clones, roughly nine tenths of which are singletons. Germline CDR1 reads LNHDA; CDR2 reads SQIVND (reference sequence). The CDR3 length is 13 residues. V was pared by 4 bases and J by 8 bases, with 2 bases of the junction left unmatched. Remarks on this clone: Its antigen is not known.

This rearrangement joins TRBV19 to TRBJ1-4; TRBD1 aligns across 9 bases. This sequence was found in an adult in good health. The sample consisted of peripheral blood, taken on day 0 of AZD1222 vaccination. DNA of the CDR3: TGTGCCAGTAGTACCGACAGGGGGGAAAAACTGTTTTTT. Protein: CASSTDRGEKLFF.